This T cell receptor (beta chain) was recovered during a study of shared clonotypes between healthy human individuals. Study-wide context: Three CD4 naive, three CD4 memory, two CD8 naive and one CD8 memory plate were used per donor.

Germline V gives CDR1 SGHVS, CDR2 FQNEAQ. V was clipped by 5 bases and J by 3 bases; unmatched bases: 6. The CDR3 contains 14 residues. How the authors handled the data: Owing to the provision of junction-only sequences devoid of quality scores by immunoSEQ, filtering differed. The protocol was immunoSEQ multiplex PCR, while the TCRdb copy is restricted to in-frame clones and leaves out a portion. V, J and clone size reflect that table, while D and trimming were determined from the DNA. The sample has about 1 million clones, about 76% seen once; the top ten hold roughly 1.4%. The chain links TRBV7-8 to TRBJ2-7; 8 bases align to TRBD2. This clonotype was obtained from a man younger than 30 in good health. Specimen: memory CD4+ T cells sorted from blood. Documented subset: CD45RA-negative fraction. For the CDR3, the DNA is TGTGCCAGCAGCGCCAGGACTAGCTACTACGAGCAGTACTTC. This translates into CASSARTSYYEQYF. The full variable domain, completed using reference TRBV7-8 and TRBJ2-7, is GAGVSQSPRYKVAKRGQDVALRCDPISGHVSLFWYQQALGQGPEFLTYFQNEAQLDKSGLPSDRFFAERPEGSVSTLKIQRTQQEDSAVYLCASSARTSYYEQYFGPGTRLTVT.